A selection of T cell receptor beta chains follows, all from one sample in a study of cytomegalovirus exposure and HLA in healthy donors. Only in-frame clones appear in the TCRdb table, and some are missing; sequencing was by immunoSEQ multiplex PCR. This repertoire shows around 100,000 clones, over 60% found once; its top ten account for around 4%. Sequences were obtained from PBMCs. The receptors were sampled from a female donor in good health and CMV-seropositive. The CDR3 runs from the conserved cysteine through the conserved F or W. The D gene is left open where the match is weak. Where a row states a size, it is once, few, many or the class of an expanded clone; other rows omit it.

j_call: TRBJ2-1; v_call: TRBV10-3; d_call: NA; clone_size: NA; cdr3_nt: TGTGCCATCAGTGATAGCGCGAGCTCCTACAATGAGCAGTTCTTC; cdr3_aa: CAISDSASSYNEQFF
j_call: TRBJ2-7; v_call: TRBV29-1; d_call: NA; clone_size: NA; cdr3_nt: TGCAGCGTTCGACAGGCCCTCTCCTACGAGCAGTACTTC; cdr3_aa: CSVRQALSYEQYF
j_call: TRBJ2-1; v_call: TRBV6-6; d_call: NA; clone_size: NA; cdr3_nt: TGTGCCAGCAGTTCACCCAGGGGAGTGGGACACAATGAGCAGTTCTTC; cdr3_aa: CASSSPRGVGHNEQFF
j_call: TRBJ2-3; v_call: TRBV5-1; d_call: NA; clone_size: NA; cdr3_nt: TGCGCCAGCAGCTGGACACTAGTGGTGGGGGGAGATACGCAGTATTTT; cdr3_aa: CASSWTLVVGGDTQYF
j_call: TRBJ2-1; v_call: TRBV15; d_call: NA; clone_size: NA; cdr3_nt: TGTGCCACCAGCAGAGATCTACGCGATGAGCAGTTCTTC; cdr3_aa: CATSRDLRDEQFF
j_call: TRBJ2-3; v_call: TRBV5-4; d_call: TRBD2; clone_size: NA; cdr3_nt: TGTGCCAGCAGCTCCGTTAGCGGGAAGAGCACAGATACGCAGTATTTT; cdr3_aa: CASSSVSGKSTDTQYF
j_call: TRBJ1-1; v_call: TRBV11-2; d_call: NA; clone_size: NA; cdr3_nt: TGTGCCTGTGCCCTGGGGCAGACCGTAGAAGCTTTCTTT; cdr3_aa: CACALGQTVEAFF
j_call: TRBJ1-4; v_call: TRBV6-6; d_call: NA; clone_size: NA; cdr3_nt: TGTGCCAGCAGTTACGGGCCCAATGAAAAACTGTTTTTT; cdr3_aa: CASSYGPNEKLFF
j_call: TRBJ2-3; v_call: TRBV7-9; d_call: TRBD2; clone_size: NA; cdr3_nt: TGTTCCAGCAGCTTAGTGGCACTAGCGGACACAGATACGCAGTATTTT; cdr3_aa: CSSSLVALADTDTQYF
j_call: TRBJ1-4; v_call: TRBV4-3; d_call: NA; clone_size: once; cdr3_nt: TGCGCCAGCAGCGAGAGGGTTAATGAAAAACTGTTTTTT; cdr3_aa: CASSERVNEKLFF
j_call: TRBJ2-1; v_call: TRBV2; d_call: TRBD2; clone_size: NA; cdr3_nt: TGTGCCATCCGTAGCGGGAAAAGCTCCTACAATGAGCAGTTCTTC; cdr3_aa: CAIRSGKSSYNEQFF
j_call: TRBJ2-6; v_call: TRBV30; d_call: NA; clone_size: NA; cdr3_nt: TGTGCCTGGAGTGCCCCCCGGTCCGCTACTGGGGCCAACGTCCTGACTTTC; cdr3_aa: CAWSAPRSATGANVLTF
j_call: TRBJ2-3; v_call: TRBV4-2; d_call: NA; clone_size: NA; cdr3_nt: TGTGCCAGCAGCCGCGGGGCTAGCACAGATACGCAGTATTTT; cdr3_aa: CASSRGASTDTQYF
j_call: TRBJ2-5; v_call: TRBV7-2; d_call: NA; clone_size: NA; cdr3_nt: TGTGCCAGCAGCCCAGGCGGCGGGCAAGAGACCCAGTACTTC; cdr3_aa: CASSPGGGQETQYF
j_call: TRBJ2-7; v_call: TRBV6-5; d_call: NA; clone_size: NA; cdr3_nt: TGTGCCAGCAGTTACGAGGGCTACGAGCAGTACTTC; cdr3_aa: CASSYEGYEQYF
j_call: TRBJ2-7; v_call: TRBV11-1; d_call: NA; clone_size: NA; cdr3_nt: TGTGCCAGCAGCCTAGGACCCGGGTCCTACGAGCAGTACTTC; cdr3_aa: CASSLGPGSYEQYF
j_call: TRBJ1-4; v_call: TRBV30; d_call: NA; clone_size: NA; cdr3_nt: TGTGCCTGGAGCCGCAGGCGGGGGACTCTCCCGAATGAAAAACTGTTTTTT; cdr3_aa: CAWSRRRGTLPNEKLFF
j_call: TRBJ1-6; v_call: TRBV11-2; d_call: NA; clone_size: NA; cdr3_nt: TGTGCCAGCAGCTTAGGAATGGGGCCTAATTCACCCCTCCACTTT; cdr3_aa: CASSLGMGPNSPLHF
j_call: TRBJ2-5; v_call: TRBV6-1; d_call: NA; clone_size: NA; cdr3_nt: TGTGCCAGCAACCGAGCGGGCGGTGGGAGGACCCAGTACTTC; cdr3_aa: CASNRAGGGRTQYF
j_call: TRBJ1-2; v_call: TRBV6-5; d_call: TRBD1; clone_size: NA; cdr3_nt: TGTGCCAGCAGTTTAACAGGGGTACGGTATGGCTACACCTTC; cdr3_aa: CASSLTGVRYGYTF
j_call: TRBJ1-1; v_call: TRBV5-1; d_call: TRBD1; clone_size: NA; cdr3_nt: TGCGCCAGCAGCAGGGACAGCTTGAACACTGAAGCTTTCTTT; cdr3_aa: CASSRDSLNTEAFF
j_call: TRBJ2-1; v_call: TRBV6-1; d_call: TRBD2; clone_size: NA; cdr3_nt: TGTGCCAGCAGCAAAGGCGGACTAGCTGCGAATGAGCAGTTCTTC; cdr3_aa: CASSKGGLAANEQFF
j_call: TRBJ2-1; v_call: TRBV10-3; d_call: TRBD2; clone_size: once; cdr3_nt: TGTGCCACCGACGCGGATATAGCGGGGGCCCACCGGGAGCAGTTCTTC; cdr3_aa: CATDADIAGAHREQFF
j_call: TRBJ2-1; v_call: TRBV2; d_call: TRBD2; clone_size: NA; cdr3_nt: TGTGCCAGCAGTGAATCGCGGGGGGGCCTCAATGAGCAGTTCTTC; cdr3_aa: CASSESRGGLNEQFF
j_call: TRBJ2-3; v_call: TRBV30; d_call: NA; clone_size: few; cdr3_nt: TGTGCCTGGAGTGTACGCGGAGATACGCAGTATTTT; cdr3_aa: CAWSVRGDTQYF
j_call: TRBJ2-7; v_call: TRBV6-1; d_call: NA; clone_size: NA; cdr3_nt: TGTGCCAGCCTGAAGCAGACTGGCTCCTACGAGCAGTACTTC; cdr3_aa: CASLKQTGSYEQYF
j_call: TRBJ2-1; v_call: TRBV9; d_call: TRBD2; clone_size: NA; cdr3_nt: TGTGCCAGCAGCGTAGTAACCCTAGCGGGGGATTCCTACAATGAGCAGTTCTTC; cdr3_aa: CASSVVTLAGDSYNEQFF
j_call: TRBJ1-5; v_call: TRBV4-3; d_call: NA; clone_size: few; cdr3_nt: TGCGCCAGCAGCCAGGCAGGGTTTGGGCAGCCCCAGCATTTT; cdr3_aa: CASSQAGFGQPQHF
j_call: TRBJ1-1; v_call: TRBV7-8; d_call: TRBD1; clone_size: NA; cdr3_nt: TGTGCCAGCAGCTTACGGACAGGGGAGACTGAAGCTTTCTTT; cdr3_aa: CASSLRTGETEAFF